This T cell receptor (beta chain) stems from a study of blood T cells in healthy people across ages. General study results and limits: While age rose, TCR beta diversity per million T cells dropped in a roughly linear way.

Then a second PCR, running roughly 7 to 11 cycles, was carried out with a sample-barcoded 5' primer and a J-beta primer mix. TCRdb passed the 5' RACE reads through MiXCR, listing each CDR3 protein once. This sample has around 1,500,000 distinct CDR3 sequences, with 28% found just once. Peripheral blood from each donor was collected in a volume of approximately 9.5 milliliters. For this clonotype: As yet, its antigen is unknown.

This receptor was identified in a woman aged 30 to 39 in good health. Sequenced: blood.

CDR3 in amino acids: CASRSREGRSYNEQYF. CDR3 in DNA: TGTGCCAGCAGATCACGGGAGGGCAGGTCCTACAATGAGCAGTACTTC. The chain links TRBV6-5 to TRBJ2-7, with 8 positions matching TRBD2. V lost 6 bases to trimming and J lost 7 bases; unmatched junction nucleotides: 17. Per germline, CDR1 MNHEY and CDR2 SVGAGI. This CDR3 region has 16 residues.